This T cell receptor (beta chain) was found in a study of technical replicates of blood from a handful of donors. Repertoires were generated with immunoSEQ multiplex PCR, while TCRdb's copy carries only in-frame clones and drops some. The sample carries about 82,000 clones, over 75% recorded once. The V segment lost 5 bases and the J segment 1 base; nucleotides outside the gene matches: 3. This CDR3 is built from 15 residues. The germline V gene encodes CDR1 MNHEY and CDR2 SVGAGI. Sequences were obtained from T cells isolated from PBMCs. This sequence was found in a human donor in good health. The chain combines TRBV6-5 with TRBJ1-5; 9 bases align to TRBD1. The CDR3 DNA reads TGTGCCAGCAGTGGGACAGGGATCAGCAATCAGCCCCAGCATTTT. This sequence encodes CASSGTGISNQPQHF.